The TCR beta chain under discussion was sequenced for a study of cytomegalovirus exposure and HLA in healthy donors. The overall study: In a previous analysis, 95 million to 130 million unique TCR beta sequences were found from 150 million to 200 million T cells. Broader study findings: By HLA locus, TCR association rates varied in a later analysis, with DRB1 showing the most and HLA-C the fewest.

Primers: 60 Vbeta forward and 13 Jbeta reverse. Clones were read by immunoSEQ multiplex PCR, and TCRdb kept only the in-frame ones, dropping some. This table lists over 80,000 clones. As concerns this clone: What it recognizes is unknown.

CDR1 is SGHNT and CDR2 is YYREEE in the germline V gene (reference sequence). V trimming: 1 base; J trimming: 5 bases; junction bases outside the gene matches: 7. This CDR3 comprises 16 residues. The rearrangement uses TRBV5-4 and TRBJ2-2; 8 nucleotides align to TRBD1. This clonotype originated in a girl aged 5-17 years in good health and CMV-seropositive. The source material was PBMCs. In nucleotides, the CDR3 is TGTGCCAGCAGCTTGCTCGGACAGGGAACAACCGGGGAGCTGTTTTTT. Its protein is CASSLLGQGTTGELFF.